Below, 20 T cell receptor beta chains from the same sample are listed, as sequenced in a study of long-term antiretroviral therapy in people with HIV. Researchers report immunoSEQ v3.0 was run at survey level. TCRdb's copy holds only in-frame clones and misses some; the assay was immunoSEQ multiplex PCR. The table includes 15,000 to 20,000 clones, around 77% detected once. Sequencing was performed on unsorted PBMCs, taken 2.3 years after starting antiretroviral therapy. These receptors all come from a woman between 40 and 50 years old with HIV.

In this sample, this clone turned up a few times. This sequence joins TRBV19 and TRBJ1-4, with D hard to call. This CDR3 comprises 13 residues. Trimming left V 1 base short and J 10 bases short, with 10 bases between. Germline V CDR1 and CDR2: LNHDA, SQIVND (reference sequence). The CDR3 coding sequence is TGTGCCAGTAGTATAGTGGCGTTGGCAAAACTGTTTTTT. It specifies CASSIVALAKLFF. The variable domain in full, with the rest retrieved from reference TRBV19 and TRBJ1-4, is DGGITQSPKYLFRKEGQNVTLSCEQNLNHDAMYWYRQDPGQGLRLIYYSQIVNDFQKGDIAEGYSVSREKKESFPLTVTSAQKNPTAFYLCASSIVALAKLFFGSGTQLSVL.

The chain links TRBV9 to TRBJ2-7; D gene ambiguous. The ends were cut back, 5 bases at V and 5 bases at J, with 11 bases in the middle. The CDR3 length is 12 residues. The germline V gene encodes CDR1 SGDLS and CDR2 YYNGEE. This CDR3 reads CASSHLEDEQYF. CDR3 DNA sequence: TGTGCCAGCAGTCATCTCGAGGACGAGCAGTACTTC.

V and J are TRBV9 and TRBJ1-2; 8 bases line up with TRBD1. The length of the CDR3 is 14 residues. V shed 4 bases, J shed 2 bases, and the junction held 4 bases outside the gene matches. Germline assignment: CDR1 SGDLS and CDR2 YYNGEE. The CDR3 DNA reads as TGTGCCAGCAGCACCCGGACAGGGAACTATGGCTACACCTTC. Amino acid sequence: CASSTRTGNYGYTF.

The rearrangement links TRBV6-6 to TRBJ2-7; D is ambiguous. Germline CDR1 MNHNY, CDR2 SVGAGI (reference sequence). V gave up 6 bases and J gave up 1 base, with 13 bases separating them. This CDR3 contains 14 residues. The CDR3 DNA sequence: TGTGCCAGCAGCCTCACGGAGTATTCCTACGAGCAGTACTTC. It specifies CASSLTEYSYEQYF.

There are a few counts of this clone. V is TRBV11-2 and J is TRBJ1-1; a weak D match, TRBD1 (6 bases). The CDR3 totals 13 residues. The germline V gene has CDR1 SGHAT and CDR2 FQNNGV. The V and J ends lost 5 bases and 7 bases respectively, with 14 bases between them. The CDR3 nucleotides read TGTGCCAGCAGCCCTTTAACAGGGATTGAAGCTTTCTTT. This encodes CASSPLTGIEAFF.

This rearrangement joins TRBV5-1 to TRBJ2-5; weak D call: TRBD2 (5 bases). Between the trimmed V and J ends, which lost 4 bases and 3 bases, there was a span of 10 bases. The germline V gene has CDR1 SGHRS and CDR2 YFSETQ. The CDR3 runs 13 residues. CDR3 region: CASSRGAEETQYF. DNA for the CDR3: TGCGCCAGCAGCCGGGGAGCCGAAGAGACCCAGTACTTC.

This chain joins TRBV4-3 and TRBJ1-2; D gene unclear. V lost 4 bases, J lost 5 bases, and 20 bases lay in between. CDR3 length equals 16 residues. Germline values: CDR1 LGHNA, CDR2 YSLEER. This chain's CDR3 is CASSLSSRVAPYGYTF. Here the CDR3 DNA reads TGCGCCAGCAGCCTATCCTCCCGGGTCGCTCCTTATGGCTACACCTTC.

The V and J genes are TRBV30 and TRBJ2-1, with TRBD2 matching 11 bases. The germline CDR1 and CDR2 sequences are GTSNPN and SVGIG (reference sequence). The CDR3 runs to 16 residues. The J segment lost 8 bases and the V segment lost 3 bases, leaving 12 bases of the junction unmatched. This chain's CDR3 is CAWRKLAGGVGDEQFF. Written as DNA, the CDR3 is TGTGCCTGGAGGAAATTAGCGGGGGGGGTCGGCGATGAGCAGTTCTTC.

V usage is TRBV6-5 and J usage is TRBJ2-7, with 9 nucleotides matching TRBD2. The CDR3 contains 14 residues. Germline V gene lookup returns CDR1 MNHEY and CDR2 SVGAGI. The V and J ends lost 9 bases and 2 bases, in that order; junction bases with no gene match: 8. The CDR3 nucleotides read TGTGCCAGTCAAAGCGGGGGGACCACCTACGAGCAGTACTTC. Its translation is CASQSGGTTYEQYF.

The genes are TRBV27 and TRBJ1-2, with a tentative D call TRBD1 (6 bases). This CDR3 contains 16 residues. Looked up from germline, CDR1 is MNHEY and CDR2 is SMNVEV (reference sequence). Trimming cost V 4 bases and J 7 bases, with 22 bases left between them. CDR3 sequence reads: CASSSSQGPNYSGYTF. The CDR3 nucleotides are TGTGCCAGCAGTTCGTCTCAGGGGCCTAACTACTCTGGCTACACCTTC.

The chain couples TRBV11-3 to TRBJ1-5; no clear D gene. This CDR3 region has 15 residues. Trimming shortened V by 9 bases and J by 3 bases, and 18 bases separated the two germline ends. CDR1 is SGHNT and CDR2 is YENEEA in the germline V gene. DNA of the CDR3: TGTGCCAGATACCGCGGGGAGGTTTTCAATCAGCCCCAGCATTTT. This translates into CARYRGEVFNQPQHF.

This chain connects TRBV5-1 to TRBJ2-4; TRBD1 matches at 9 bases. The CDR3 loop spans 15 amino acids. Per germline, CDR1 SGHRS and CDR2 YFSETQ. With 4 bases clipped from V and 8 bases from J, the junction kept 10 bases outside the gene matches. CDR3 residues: CASSIGTGRSDIQYF. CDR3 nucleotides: TGCGCCAGCAGCATAGGGACAGGGAGGAGTGACATTCAGTACTTC.

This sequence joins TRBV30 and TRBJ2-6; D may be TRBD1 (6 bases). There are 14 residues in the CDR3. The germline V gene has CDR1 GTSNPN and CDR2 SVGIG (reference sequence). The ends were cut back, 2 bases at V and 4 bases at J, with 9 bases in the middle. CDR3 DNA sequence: TGTGCCTGGAGTACAGGGAGCGGGGCCAACGTCCTGACTTTC. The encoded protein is CAWSTGSGANVLTF.

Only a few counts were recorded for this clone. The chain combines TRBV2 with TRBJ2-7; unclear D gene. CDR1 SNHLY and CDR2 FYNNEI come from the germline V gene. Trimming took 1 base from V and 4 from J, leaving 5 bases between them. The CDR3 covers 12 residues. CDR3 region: CASSEDGYEQYF. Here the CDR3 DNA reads TGTGCCAGCAGTGAAGACGGTTACGAGCAGTACTTC.

DNA of the CDR3: TGTGCCAGCAGCGCACAGGGAGGCACTGAAGCTTTCTTT. The encoded protein is CASSAQGGTEAFF. This chain links TRBV7-9 with TRBJ1-1; a weak D match, TRBD1 (6 bases). Germline CDR1 and CDR2: SEHNR and FQNEAQ (reference sequence). The V and J ends lost 5 bases and 4 bases respectively, with 11 bases between them. CDR3 size: 13 residues. The full variable domain, its missing parts supplied by reference TRBV7-9 and TRBJ1-1, is DTGVSQNPRHKITKRGQNVTFRCDPISEHNRLYWYRQTLGQGPEFLTYFQNEAQLEKSRLLSDRFSAERPKGSFSTLEIQRTEQGDSAMYLCASSAQGGTEAFFGQGTRLTVV.

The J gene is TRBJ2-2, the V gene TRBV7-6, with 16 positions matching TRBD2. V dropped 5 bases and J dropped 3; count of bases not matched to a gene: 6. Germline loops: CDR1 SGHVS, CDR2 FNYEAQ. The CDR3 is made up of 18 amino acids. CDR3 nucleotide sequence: TGTGCCAGCAGCCCCGGGACTAGCGGGGGGGCAGACACCGGGGAGCTGTTTTTT. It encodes CASSPGTSGGADTGELFF. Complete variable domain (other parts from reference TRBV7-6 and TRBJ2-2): GAGVSQSPRYKVTKRGQDVALRCDPISGHVSLYWYRQALGQGPEFLTYFNYEAQQDKSGLPNDRFSAERPEGSISTLTIQRTEQRDSAMYRCASSPGTSGGADTGELFFGEGSRLTVL.

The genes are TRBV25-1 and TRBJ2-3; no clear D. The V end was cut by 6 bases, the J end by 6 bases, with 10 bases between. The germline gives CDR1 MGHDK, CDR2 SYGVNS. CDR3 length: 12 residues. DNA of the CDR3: TGTGCCAGCAGCTTCAACCGGGATACGCAGTATTTT. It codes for CASSFNRDTQYF.

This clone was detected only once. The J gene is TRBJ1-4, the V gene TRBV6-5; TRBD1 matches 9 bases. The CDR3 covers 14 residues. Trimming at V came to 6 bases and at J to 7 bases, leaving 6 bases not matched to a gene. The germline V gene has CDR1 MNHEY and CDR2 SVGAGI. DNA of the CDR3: TGTGCCAGCAGGGTGGGACAGGGACGTGAAAAACTGTTTTTT. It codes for CASRVGQGREKLFF.

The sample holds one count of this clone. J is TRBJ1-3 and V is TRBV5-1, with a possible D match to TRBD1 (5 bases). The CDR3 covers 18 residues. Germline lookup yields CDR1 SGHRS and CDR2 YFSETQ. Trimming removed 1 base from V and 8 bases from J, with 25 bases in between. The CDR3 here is CASSLNPNALGGGDTIYF. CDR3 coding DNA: TGCGCCAGCAGCTTGAACCCCAACGCCTTGGGAGGAGGGGACACCATATATTTT.

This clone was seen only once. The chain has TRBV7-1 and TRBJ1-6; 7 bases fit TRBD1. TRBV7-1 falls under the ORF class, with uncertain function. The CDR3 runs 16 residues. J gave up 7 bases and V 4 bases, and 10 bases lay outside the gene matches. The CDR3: CASSLVNRGRNSPLHF. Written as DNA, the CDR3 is TGTGCCAGCAGCTTAGTCAACAGGGGCAGGAATTCACCCCTCCACTTT.